The next 22 T cell receptor beta chains were all read from a single sample in a study of T-cell reconstitution after alpha-beta-depleted transplantation in children. Using unique molecular identifiers, the investigators prepared the TCRbeta library. TCRdb re-analysed the PCR reads in MiXCR, keeping a single row per CDR3 protein. The table includes hundreds of thousands of distinct CDR3 sequences, around 15% detected once. The sequencing here drew on PBMCs, mostly from graft donor cells, taken 360 days after TCRalphabeta/CD19-depleted stem cell transplant. Every receptor here comes from a boy under two years old who had a stem cell transplant for Wiskott-Aldrich syndrome, so the T cells may come from the graft donor.

J is TRBJ2-1 and V is TRBV27; possible D gene TRBD2, 7 bases. CDR1 MNHEY and CDR2 SMNVEV come from the germline V gene (reference sequence). The CDR3 runs 18 residues. V was trimmed by 2 bases and J by 3 bases, leaving 20 bases between them. The CDR3 bases are TGTGCCAGCAGTTTAAAATTTCGGGGGGCGGCCGGCTACAATGAGCAGTTCTTC. This sequence encodes CASSLKFRGAAGYNEQFF.

This clonotype was seen more than once but under ten times. The rearrangement joins TRBV28 to TRBJ2-3; maybe TRBD2 (6 bases). The length of the CDR3 is 16 residues. The germline V gene has CDR1 MDHEN and CDR2 SYDVKM. With 7 bases removed from V and 0 bases from J, the gap between germline ends came to 17 bases. The CDR3 region has the DNA TGTGCCAGCACCCCTCCGCGGGGCGCTAGCACAGATACGCAGTATTTT. Translating gives CASTPPRGASTDTQYF.

The chain's CDR3 is CSASWVGISYEQYF. For the CDR3, the DNA is TGCAGTGCTAGTTGGGTCGGGATCTCCTACGAGCAGTACTTC. This rearrangement joins TRBV20-1 to TRBJ2-7; perhaps TRBD2 as D (5 bases). V was clipped by 3 bases and J by 0 bases, with 12 bases between them. Germline CDR1 DFQATT, CDR2 SNEGSKA (reference sequence). CDR3 length: 14 amino acids.

The V and J genes are TRBV7-9 and TRBJ2-7; D is unresolved. Deletions cut 3 bases from V and 6 bases from J, with 9 bases between. This CDR3 is built from 12 residues. Germline V gene sequence: CDR1 SEHNR, CDR2 FQNEAQ (reference sequence). CDR3 sequence: CASSFNAREQYF. The CDR3 region has the DNA TGTGCCAGCAGCTTCAACGCCCGCGAGCAGTACTTC.

In its sample, this clonotype was seen a few times. The chain employs TRBV4-3 and TRBJ2-1; TRBD2 matches 12 bases. In germline, CDR1 is LGHNA, CDR2 YSLEER. J lost 7 bases, V lost 3 bases, and 1 base had no gene match. This CDR3 comprises 14 residues. The CDR3, as DNA: TGCGCCAGCAGCCACGGGACTAGCGGGAATGAGCAGTTCTTC. This sequence encodes CASSHGTSGNEQFF.

V gene TRBV6-1 combines with J gene TRBJ2-3, with D possibly being TRBD2 (5 bases). Trimming took 6 bases from V and 5 from J, leaving 12 bases between them. Germline assignment: CDR1 MNHNS and CDR2 SASEGT. The length of the CDR3 is 13 residues. CDR3 loop: CASRRAGGDTQYF. In DNA, the CDR3 is TGTGCCAGCAGGAGGGCCGGCGGAGATACGCAGTATTTT.

This clonotype turned up a few times. The V and J genes are TRBV20-1 and TRBJ2-5, with D possibly TRBD2 on 6 matching bases. CDR3 length: 15 amino acids. The V gene's germline CDR1 is DFQATT and CDR2 SNEGSKA (reference sequence). The V end was cut by 0 bases, the J end by 1 base, with 12 bases between. CDR3 protein: CSAREGAGSQETQYF. The CDR3 DNA reads TGCAGTGCTAGAGAGGGAGCGGGTTCCCAAGAGACCCAGTACTTC.

The chain links TRBV6-5 to TRBJ2-6; 12 bases are shared with TRBD2. The CDR3 has 19 amino acids. The V and J ends lost 2 bases and 4 bases, in that order; junction bases with no gene match: 9. Per the germline V gene, CDR1 is MNHEY and CDR2 is SVGAGI. The CDR3 region has the DNA TGTGCCAGCAGTTACCTCCAGACTAGCGGGAGATTGGGGGCCAACGTCCTGACTTTC. Translated, it gives CASSYLQTSGRLGANVLTF.

The chain has TRBV7-9 and TRBJ1-1, with D tentatively TRBD1 (6 bases). With 4 bases removed from V and 11 bases from J, the gap between germline ends came to 11 bases. This CDR3 spans 11 amino acids. The germline V gene has CDR1 SEHNR and CDR2 FQNEAQ (reference sequence). The CDR3 spells CASSSDSWAFF. DNA of the CDR3: TGTGCCAGCAGCTCGGACAGTTGGGCTTTCTTT.

This clonotype was counted between two and nine times. This sequence joins TRBV20-1 and TRBJ2-7; D is possibly TRBD2 (6 bases). CDR3 length equals 14 residues. CDR1 is DFQATT, CDR2 SNEGSKA, per germline (reference sequence). The V gene lost 1 base and the J gene lost 1 base, with 11 bases spanning the gap. CDR3 in amino acids: CSARGGRGSYEQYF. The CDR3 coding sequence is TGCAGTGCTAGAGGTGGGCGGGGTTCCTACGAGCAGTACTTC.

The V and J genes are TRBV5-1 and TRBJ2-5; 7 positions match TRBD1. With 0 bases clipped from V and 1 base from J, the junction kept 6 bases outside the gene matches. The CDR3 is 16 amino acids. Per the germline V gene, CDR1 is SGHRS and CDR2 is YFSETQ. The CDR3 region is CASSLGTGRAQETQYF. In DNA form, the CDR3 reads TGCGCCAGCAGCTTGGGGACAGGTCGAGCCCAAGAGACCCAGTACTTC.

The chain links TRBV12-3 or TRBV12-4 to TRBJ2-7; D is unclear. The length of the CDR3 is 13 residues. Trimming shortened V by 3 bases and J by 7 bases, and 13 bases separated the two germline ends. As DNA, the CDR3 is TGTGCCAGCAGTTTTCGTAGGGTCGGGGAGCAGTACTTC. It translates to CASSFRRVGEQYF.

This clonotype was detected ten times or more. V gene TRBV12-3 or TRBV12-4 combines with J gene TRBJ2-3, with 7 positions matching TRBD1. V was clipped by 5 bases and J by 4 bases; unmatched bases: 12. This CDR3 is 16 amino acids long. The CDR3 loop is CASSPARQGVPDTQYF. The CDR3 bases are TGTGCCAGCAGTCCCGCCCGACAGGGAGTCCCAGATACGCAGTATTTT.

The V call is TRBV6-5, the J call TRBJ2-7, with a tentative D call TRBD1 (6 bases). This CDR3 is 13 amino acids long. With 6 bases removed from V and 6 bases from J, the gap between germline ends came to 15 bases. CDR1 MNHEY and CDR2 SVGAGI come from the germline V gene. CDR3 sequence (DNA): TGTGCCAGCAGGGTGACAGGCCTTCGCGAGCAGTACTTC. The encoded protein is CASRVTGLREQYF.

In this sample, this clonotype turned up a few times. The CDR3: CASSPWDRDTEAFF. Here the CDR3 DNA reads TGTGCCAGCAGTCCGTGGGACAGGGACACTGAAGCTTTCTTT. V usage is TRBV12-3 or TRBV12-4 and J usage is TRBJ1-1; 9 bases are a match to TRBD1. CDR3 length: 14 residues. Trimming removed 5 bases from V and 3 bases from J; junction bases left unmatched: 4.

This rearrangement joins TRBV24-1 to TRBJ2-1; 8 positions agree with TRBD2. Germline CDR1 KGHDR, CDR2 SFDVKD. The CDR3 totals 17 residues. V gave up 4 bases and J gave up 7 bases; unmatched junction bases: 14. The DNA for the CDR3 is TGTGCCACCAGTGACCCAATGATCGGGAGGGGTGGGAATGAGCAGTTCTTC. It encodes CATSDPMIGRGGNEQFF.

This clonotype came up a few times. The genes are TRBV7-9 and TRBJ2-2, with unresolved D. CDR1 and CDR2 from the germline V gene are SEHNR and FQNEAQ (reference sequence). CDR3 length: 15 residues. Deletions cut 1 base from V and 5 bases from J, with 11 bases between. CDR3 bases: TGTGCCAGCAGCTTAGAAGGACGGCGGACCGGGGAGCTGTTTTTT. It encodes CASSLEGRRTGELFF.

J is TRBJ1-6 and V is TRBV14; tentatively, D is TRBD1 (6 bases). Germline loops: CDR1 SGHDN, CDR2 FVKESK. V lost 6 bases to trimming and J lost 8 bases, with 17 bases between them. The length of the CDR3 is 15 residues. CDR3 sequence (DNA): TGTGCCAGCAGTGCCCGGGGGCGCGGTGATTCACCCCTCCACTTT. Its translation: CASSARGRGDSPLHF.

The chain uses TRBV4-1 and TRBJ2-3; TRBD2 matches at 7 bases. V shed 3 bases, J shed 0 bases, and the junction held 3 bases outside the gene matches. The CDR3 sequence is 15 residues long. Germline CDR1 reads MGHRA; CDR2 reads YSYEKL. CDR3 nucleotide sequence: TGCGCCAGCAGCCACCTAGCGGAAAGCACAGATACGCAGTATTTT. Translated: CASSHLAESTDTQYF.

This clonotype turned up a few times. The gene calls are TRBV5-6 and TRBJ2-7, with TRBD1 matching 7 bases. The CDR3 covers 14 residues. V gave up 4 bases and J gave up 4 bases; unmatched junction bases: 8. CDR1 is SGHDT, CDR2 YYEEEE, per germline. CDR3 sequence reads: CASSHQQGQYEQYF. The CDR3 DNA reads TGTGCCAGCAGCCACCAACAGGGGCAGTACGAGCAGTACTTC.

The chain uses TRBV6-5 and TRBJ2-3; 12 nucleotides match TRBD2. Germline assignment: CDR1 MNHEY and CDR2 SVGAGI. After removal of 6 bases from V and 14 bases from J, the junction contained 6 bases not matched to a gene. This CDR3 comprises 12 residues. The CDR3 protein is CASSLAGGLWYF. For the CDR3, the DNA is TGTGCCAGCAGCCTAGCGGGAGGGCTGTGGTATTTT.

The rearrangement uses TRBV20-1 and TRBJ2-5, with 7 bases fitting TRBD1. This CDR3 has 13 residues. V shed 4 bases, J shed 5 bases, and the junction held 7 bases outside the gene matches. The V gene's germline CDR1 is DFQATT and CDR2 SNEGSKA (reference sequence). This chain's CDR3 is CSATSTGWETQYF. The CDR3 DNA is TGCAGTGCTACTTCGACAGGGTGGGAGACCCAGTACTTC.